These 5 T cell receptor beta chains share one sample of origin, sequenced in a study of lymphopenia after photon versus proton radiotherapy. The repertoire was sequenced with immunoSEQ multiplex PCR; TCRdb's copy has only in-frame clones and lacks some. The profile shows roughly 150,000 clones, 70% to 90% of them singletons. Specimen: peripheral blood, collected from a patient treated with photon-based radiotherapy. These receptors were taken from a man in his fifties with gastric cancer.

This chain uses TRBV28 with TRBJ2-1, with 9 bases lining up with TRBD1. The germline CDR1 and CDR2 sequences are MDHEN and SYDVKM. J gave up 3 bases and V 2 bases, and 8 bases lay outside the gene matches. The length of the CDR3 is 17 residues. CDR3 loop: CASSLLGTGTLYNEQFF. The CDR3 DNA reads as TGTGCCAGCAGTTTACTCGGGACAGGGACCCTCTACAATGAGCAGTTCTTC.

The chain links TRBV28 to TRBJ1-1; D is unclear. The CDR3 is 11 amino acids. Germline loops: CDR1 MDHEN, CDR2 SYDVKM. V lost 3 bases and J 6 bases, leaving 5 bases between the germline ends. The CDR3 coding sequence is TGTGCCAGCAGTTTTAGAGCTGAAGCTTTCTTT. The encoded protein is CASSFRAEAFF. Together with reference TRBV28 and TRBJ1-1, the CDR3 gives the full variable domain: DVKVTQSSRYLVKRTGEKVFLECVQDMDHENMFWYRQDPGLGLRLIYFSYDVKMKEKGDIPEGYSVSREKKERFSLILESASTNQTSMYLCASSFRAEAFFGQGTRLTVV.

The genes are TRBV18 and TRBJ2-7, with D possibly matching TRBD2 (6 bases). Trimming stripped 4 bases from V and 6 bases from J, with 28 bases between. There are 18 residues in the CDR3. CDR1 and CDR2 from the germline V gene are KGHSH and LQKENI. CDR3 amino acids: CASSLLGGRQPGFGEQYF. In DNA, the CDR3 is TGTGCCAGCTCACTACTGGGAGGTCGACAACCGGGCTTCGGCGAGCAGTACTTC.

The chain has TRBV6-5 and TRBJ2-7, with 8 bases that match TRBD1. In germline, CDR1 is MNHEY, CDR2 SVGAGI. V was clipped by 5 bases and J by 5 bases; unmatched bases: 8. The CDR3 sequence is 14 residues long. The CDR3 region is CASSTRTGTDEQYF. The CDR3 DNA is TGTGCCAGCAGTACCCGGACAGGGACAGACGAGCAGTACTTC.

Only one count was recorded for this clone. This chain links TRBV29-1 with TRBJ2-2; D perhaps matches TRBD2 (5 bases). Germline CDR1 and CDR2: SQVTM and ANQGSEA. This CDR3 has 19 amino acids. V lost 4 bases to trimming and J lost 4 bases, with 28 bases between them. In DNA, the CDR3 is TGCAGCGTTGTGGAGGAGCCATCCTGGTTGGGGAGTCCCACCGGGGAGCTGTTTTTT. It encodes CSVVEEPSWLGSPTGELFF.